What follows are 10 T cell receptor beta chains derived from one specimen sequenced in a study of blood T cell repertoires in COVID-19. This table comes from immunoSEQ multiplex PCR, and its TCRdb copy is limited to in-frame clones, with some not included. The data show 45,000 to 55,000 clones, with over 65% seen just once and approximately 10% held by the top ten. The sample was peripheral blood. The receptors come from an elderly man with COVID-19, enrolled during active disease.

The CDR3 reads CASLRGFNEKLFF. The CDR3 DNA sequence: TGTGCCAGCCTAAGGGGCTTTAATGAAAAACTGTTTTTT. This sequence joins TRBV2 and TRBJ1-4, with a weak D call TRBD1 (5 bases). CDR3 length: 13 residues. Trimming stripped 8 bases from V and 4 bases from J, with 11 bases between. Germline values: CDR1 SNHLY, CDR2 FYNNEI.

CDR3 protein: CASSQEQGEPPSGYTF. The CDR3 coding sequence is TGCGCCAGCAGCCAAGAACAGGGGGAACCCCCCTCTGGCTACACCTTC. The rearrangement joins TRBV4-3 to TRBJ1-2, with TRBD1 identical over 8 bases. The V gene's germline CDR1 is LGHNA and CDR2 YSLEER. This CDR3 has 16 amino acids. Trimming at V came to 0 bases and at J to 7 bases, leaving 10 bases not matched to a gene.

There are a few counts of this clone. One end of the junction is discordant with germline, which a read error may explain. V and J are TRBV3-1 (or the pseudogene TRBV3-2) and TRBJ2-7, with no clear D. CDR3 length: 11 amino acids. Germline CDR1 is LGHDT and CDR2 is YNNKEL (reference sequence). The CDR3 loop is CASSQASVVDF. The DNA of the CDR3 is TGTGCCAGCAGCCAAGCGTCAGTCGTCGACTTC.

This clone was observed once. This chain connects TRBV28 to TRBJ2-5; weak D call: TRBD1 (5 bases). The CDR3 covers 11 residues. Germline V gene sequence: CDR1 MDHEN, CDR2 SYDVKM. V was pared by 10 bases and J by 4 bases, with 10 bases between. The CDR3 sequence is CAISGLETQYF. The DNA of the CDR3 is TGTGCCATTTCAGGGCTAGAGACCCAGTACTTC.

The chain employs TRBV6-5 and TRBJ1-3; unclear D gene. The CDR3 totals 13 residues. Germline lookup yields CDR1 MNHEY and CDR2 SVGAGI. V was cut by 8 bases and J by 9 bases, with 17 bases left in between. CDR3 nucleotide sequence: TGTGCCAGCGCTACTGGGGAGCTGGCCACCATATATTTT. Protein: CASATGELATIYF.

The CDR3 loop reads CASSTGLGTEAFF. DNA of the CDR3: TGTGCCAGCAGTACAGGGTTGGGCACTGAAGCTTTCTTT. The chain carries TRBV3-1 (or the pseudogene TRBV3-2) and TRBJ1-1, with D possibly TRBD1 on 6 matching bases. The germline gives CDR1 LGHDT, CDR2 YNNKEL (reference sequence). Trimming removed 6 bases at V and 4 bases at J, with 12 bases between. This CDR3 contains 13 residues.

The chain has TRBV9 and TRBJ1-2, with D possibly matching TRBD1 (5 bases). This CDR3 region has 14 residues. Germline V CDR1 and CDR2: SGDLS, YYNGEE. Trimming removed 6 bases at V and 3 bases at J, with 15 bases between. The CDR3 sequence: CASTPGRGDYGYTF. CDR3 DNA sequence: TGTGCCAGCACCCCTGGGCGGGGGGACTATGGCTACACCTTC.

The rearrangement joins TRBV27 to TRBJ1-4; D might be TRBD1 (5 bases). Looked up from germline, CDR1 is MNHEY and CDR2 is SMNVEV (reference sequence). V was pared by 6 bases and J by 5 bases, with 16 bases between. CDR3 length: 15 amino acids. The CDR3 loop reads CASRAVDSRNEKLFF. CDR3 coding DNA: TGTGCCAGCAGAGCCGTCGACAGCAGAAATGAAAAACTGTTTTTT. Filled out from reference TRBV27 and TRBJ1-4, the complete variable domain reads EAQVTQNPRYLITVTGKKLTVTCSQNMNHEYMSWYRQDPGLGLRQIYYSMNVEVTDKGDVPEGYKVSRKEKRNFPLILESPSPNQTSLYFCASRAVDSRNEKLFFGSGTQLSVL.

This chain uses TRBV6-5 with TRBJ2-7; 7 bases match TRBD2. Trimming cost V 5 bases and J 3 bases; bases outside gene matches: 10. Germline values: CDR1 MNHEY, CDR2 SVGAGI. The CDR3 has 15 amino acids. The CDR3: CASSLSGGENYEQYF. CDR3 in DNA: TGTGCCAGCAGTCTTTCTGGGGGGGAGAACTACGAGCAGTACTTC.

The rearrangement joins TRBV5-6 to TRBJ2-3; D is possibly TRBD2 (6 bases). The CDR3 has 15 amino acids. Germline CDR1 and CDR2: SGHDT and YYEEEE. V lost 5 bases and J 2 bases, leaving 15 bases between the germline ends. CDR3 in DNA: TGTGCCAGCAGGAAACCGGGACTGATCACAGATACGCAGTATTTT. Encoded protein: CASRKPGLITDTQYF.